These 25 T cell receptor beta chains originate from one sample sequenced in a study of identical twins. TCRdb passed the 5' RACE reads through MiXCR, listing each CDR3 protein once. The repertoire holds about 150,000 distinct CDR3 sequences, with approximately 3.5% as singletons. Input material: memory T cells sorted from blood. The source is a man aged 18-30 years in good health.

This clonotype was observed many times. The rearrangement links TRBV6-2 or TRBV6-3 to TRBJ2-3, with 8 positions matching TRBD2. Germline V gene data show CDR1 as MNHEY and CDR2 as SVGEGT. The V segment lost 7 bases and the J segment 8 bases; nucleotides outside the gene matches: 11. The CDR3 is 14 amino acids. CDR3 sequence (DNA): TGTGCCAGCAAAGGGGCCGGGAGGGTCGGTACGCAGTATTTT. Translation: CASKGAGRVGTQYF.

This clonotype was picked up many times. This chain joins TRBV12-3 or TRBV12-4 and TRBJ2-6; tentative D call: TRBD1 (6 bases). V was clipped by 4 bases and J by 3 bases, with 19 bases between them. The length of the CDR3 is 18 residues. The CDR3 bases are TGTGCCAGCAGTTATCCGGGACATAGTTTAGTTGGGGCCAACGTCCTGACTTTC. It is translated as CASSYPGHSLVGANVLTF.

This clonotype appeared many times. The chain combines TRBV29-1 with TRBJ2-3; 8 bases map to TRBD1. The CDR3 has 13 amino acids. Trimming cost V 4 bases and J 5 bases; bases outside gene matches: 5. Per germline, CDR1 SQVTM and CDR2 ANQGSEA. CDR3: CSVAQGAGDTQYF. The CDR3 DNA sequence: TGCAGCGTTGCCCAGGGGGCAGGAGATACGCAGTATTTT.

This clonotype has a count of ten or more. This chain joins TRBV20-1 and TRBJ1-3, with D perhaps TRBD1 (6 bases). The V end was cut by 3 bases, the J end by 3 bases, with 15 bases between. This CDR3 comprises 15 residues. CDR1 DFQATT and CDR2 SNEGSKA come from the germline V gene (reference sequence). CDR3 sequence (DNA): TGCAGTGCTAGTTTTCAGGGGAGGGTTGGAAACACCATATATTTT. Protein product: CSASFQGRVGNTIYF.

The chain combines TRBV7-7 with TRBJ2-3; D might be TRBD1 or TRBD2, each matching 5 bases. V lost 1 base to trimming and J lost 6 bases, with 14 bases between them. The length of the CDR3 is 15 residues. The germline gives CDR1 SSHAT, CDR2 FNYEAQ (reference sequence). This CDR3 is CASSLGGILGDTQYF. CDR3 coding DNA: TGTGCCAGCAGCTTAGGGGGGATTCTTGGGGATACGCAGTATTTT.

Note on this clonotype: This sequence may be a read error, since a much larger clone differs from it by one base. CDR3 loop: CASSVEGMTYNEQFF. CDR3 DNA sequence: TGTGCCAGCAGCGTAGAAGGAATGACCTACAATGAGCAGTTCTTC. This chain connects TRBV9 to TRBJ2-1; D remains ambiguous. V was shortened by 0 bases and J by 2 bases, with 9 bases between the two germline ends. The CDR3 spans 15 residues. From germline, CDR1 is SGDLS and CDR2 YYNGEE.

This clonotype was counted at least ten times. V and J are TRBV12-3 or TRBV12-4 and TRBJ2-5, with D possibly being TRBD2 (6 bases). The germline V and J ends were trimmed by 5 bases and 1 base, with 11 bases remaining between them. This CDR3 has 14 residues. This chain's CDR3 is CASSPGDFQETQYF. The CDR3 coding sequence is TGTGCCAGCAGTCCGGGGGACTTCCAAGAGACCCAGTACTTC.

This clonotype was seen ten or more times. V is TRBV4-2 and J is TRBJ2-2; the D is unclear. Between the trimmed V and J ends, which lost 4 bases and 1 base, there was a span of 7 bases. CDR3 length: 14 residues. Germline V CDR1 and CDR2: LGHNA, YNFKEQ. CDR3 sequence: CASSPTENTGELFF. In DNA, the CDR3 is TGTGCCAGCAGCCCGACGGAGAACACCGGGGAGCTGTTTTTT.

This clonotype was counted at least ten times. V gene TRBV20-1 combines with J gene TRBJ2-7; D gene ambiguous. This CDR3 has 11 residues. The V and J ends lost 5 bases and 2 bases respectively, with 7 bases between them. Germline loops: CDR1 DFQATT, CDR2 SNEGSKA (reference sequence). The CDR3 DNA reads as TGCAGTGCTCCGTCACCCTACGAGCAGTACTTC. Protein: CSAPSPYEQYF.

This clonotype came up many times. The CDR3 is CASKEGATAGELFF. The DNA of the CDR3 is TGTGCCAGCAAGGAGGGGGCGACGGCCGGGGAGCTGTTTTTT. V usage is TRBV12-3 or TRBV12-4 and J usage is TRBJ2-2; the D gene is possibly TRBD1 (7 bases). The CDR3 runs 14 residues. Deletions cut 7 bases from V and 6 bases from J, with 15 bases between.

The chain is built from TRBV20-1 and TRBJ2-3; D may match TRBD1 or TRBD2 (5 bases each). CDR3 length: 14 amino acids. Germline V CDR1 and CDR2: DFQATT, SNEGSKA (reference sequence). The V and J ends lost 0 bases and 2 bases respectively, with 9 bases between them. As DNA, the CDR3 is TGCAGTGCTAGAGAAACCGGGGCCACAGATACGCAGTATTTT. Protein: CSARETGATDTQYF.

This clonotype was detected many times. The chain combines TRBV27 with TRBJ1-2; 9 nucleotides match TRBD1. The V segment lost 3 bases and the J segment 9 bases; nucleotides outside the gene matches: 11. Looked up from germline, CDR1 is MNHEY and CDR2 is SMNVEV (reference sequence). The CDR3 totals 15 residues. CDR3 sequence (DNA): TGTGCCAGCAGTTTTGCCGGGACAGGGAATTATCGCTACACCTTC. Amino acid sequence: CASSFAGTGNYRYTF.

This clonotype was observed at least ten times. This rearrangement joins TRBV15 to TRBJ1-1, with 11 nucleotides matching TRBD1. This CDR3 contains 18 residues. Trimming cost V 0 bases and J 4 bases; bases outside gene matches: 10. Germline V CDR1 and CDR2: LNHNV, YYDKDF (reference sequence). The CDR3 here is CATSRDYLPGQGGTEAFF. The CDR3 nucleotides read TGTGCCACCAGCAGAGACTACCTCCCGGGACAGGGGGGCACTGAAGCTTTCTTT.

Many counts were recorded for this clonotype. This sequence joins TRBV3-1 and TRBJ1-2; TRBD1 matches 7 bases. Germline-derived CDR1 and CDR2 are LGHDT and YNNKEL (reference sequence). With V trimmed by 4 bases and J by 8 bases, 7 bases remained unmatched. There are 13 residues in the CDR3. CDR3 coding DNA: TGTGCCAGCAGCCCGGGGACAGTCAAGGGCTACACCTTC. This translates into CASSPGTVKGYTF.

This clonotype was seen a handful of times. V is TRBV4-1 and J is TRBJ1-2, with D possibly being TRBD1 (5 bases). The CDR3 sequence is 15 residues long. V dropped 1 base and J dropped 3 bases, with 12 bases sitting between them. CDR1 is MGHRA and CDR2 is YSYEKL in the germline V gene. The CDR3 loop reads CASSQVATGDYGYTF. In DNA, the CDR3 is TGCGCCAGCAGCCAAGTCGCTACAGGAGACTATGGCTACACCTTC.

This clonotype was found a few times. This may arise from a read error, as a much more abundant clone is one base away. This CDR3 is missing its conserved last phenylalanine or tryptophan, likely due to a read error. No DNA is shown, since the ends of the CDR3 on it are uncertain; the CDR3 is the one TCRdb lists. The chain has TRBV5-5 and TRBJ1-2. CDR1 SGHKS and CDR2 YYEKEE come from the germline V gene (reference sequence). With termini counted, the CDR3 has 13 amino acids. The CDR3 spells CASSLDSSLFNDY.

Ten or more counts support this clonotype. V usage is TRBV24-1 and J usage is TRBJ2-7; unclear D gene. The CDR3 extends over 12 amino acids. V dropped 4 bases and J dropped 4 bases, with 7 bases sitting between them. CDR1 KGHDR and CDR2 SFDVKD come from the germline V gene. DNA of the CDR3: TGTGCCACCAGTGACGAATTGTACGAGCAGTACTTC. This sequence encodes CATSDELYEQYF.

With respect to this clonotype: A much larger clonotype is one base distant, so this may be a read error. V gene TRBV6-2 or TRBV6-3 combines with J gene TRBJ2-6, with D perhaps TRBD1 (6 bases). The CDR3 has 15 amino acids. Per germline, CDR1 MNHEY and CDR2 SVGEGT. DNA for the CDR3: TGTGCCAGCAGTTACGGGGGCTCTGGGGCCAACGTCCTGGCTTTC. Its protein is CASSYGGSGANVLAF.

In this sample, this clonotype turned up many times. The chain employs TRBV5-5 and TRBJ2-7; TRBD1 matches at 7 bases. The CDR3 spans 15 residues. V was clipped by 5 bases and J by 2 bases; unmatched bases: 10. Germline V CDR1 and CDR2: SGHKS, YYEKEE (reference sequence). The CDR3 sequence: CASRAGTDTPYEQYV. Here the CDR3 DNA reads TGTGCCAGCAGGGCCGGGACAGATACCCCCTACGAGCAGTACGTC.

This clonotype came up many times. This CDR3 is CASRTRGSLNYGYTF. In DNA, the CDR3 is TGTGCCAGCAGAACGAGAGGGTCCCTTAACTATGGCTACACCTTC. This chain uses TRBV28 with TRBJ1-2; no definite D call. The germline V gene has CDR1 MDHEN and CDR2 SYDVKM. Between the trimmed V and J ends, which lost 6 bases and 1 base, there was a span of 15 bases. The CDR3 contains 15 residues.

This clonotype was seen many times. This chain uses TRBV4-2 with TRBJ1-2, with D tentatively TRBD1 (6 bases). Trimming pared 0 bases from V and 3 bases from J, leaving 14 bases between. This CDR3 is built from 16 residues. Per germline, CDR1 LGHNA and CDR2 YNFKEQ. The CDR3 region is CASSQDHRQAHYGYTF. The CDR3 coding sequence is TGTGCCAGCAGCCAAGATCACCGACAGGCTCACTATGGCTACACCTTC.

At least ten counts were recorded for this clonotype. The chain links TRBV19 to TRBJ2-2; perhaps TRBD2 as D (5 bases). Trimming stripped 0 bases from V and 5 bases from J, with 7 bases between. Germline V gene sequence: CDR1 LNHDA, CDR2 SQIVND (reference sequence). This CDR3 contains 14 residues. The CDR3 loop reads CASSIDRRTGELFF. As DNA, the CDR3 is TGTGCCAGTAGTATAGATCGGAGGACCGGGGAGCTGTTTTTT.

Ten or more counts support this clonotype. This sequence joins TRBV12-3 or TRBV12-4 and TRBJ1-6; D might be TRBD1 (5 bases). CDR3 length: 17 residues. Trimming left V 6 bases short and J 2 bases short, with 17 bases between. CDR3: CASRRRPGLAYNSPLHF. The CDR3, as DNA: TGTGCCAGCAGGCGCCGTCCAGGGTTAGCCTATAATTCACCCCTCCACTTT.

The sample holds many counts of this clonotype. The CDR3 DNA is TGCAGTGCTTTCGGTGGAAGGAACTATGGCTACACCTTC. This codes for CSAFGGRNYGYTF. The rearrangement uses TRBV20-1 and TRBJ1-2; the D is unclear. CDR3 length: 13 amino acids. Trimming took 5 bases from V and 2 from J, leaving 12 bases between them. Germline values: CDR1 DFQATT, CDR2 SNEGSKA (reference sequence).

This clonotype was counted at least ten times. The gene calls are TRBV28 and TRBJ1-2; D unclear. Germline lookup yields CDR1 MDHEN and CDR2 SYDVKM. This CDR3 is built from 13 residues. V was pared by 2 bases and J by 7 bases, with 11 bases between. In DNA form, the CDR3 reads TGTGCCAGCAGTTTACATTTAGGAGGTGGCTACACCTTC. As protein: CASSLHLGGGYTF.